These 29 T cell receptor beta chains were sequenced from one sample in a study of control samples from healthy donors and cancer patients (dated by TCRdb to 2019 to 2021). The library was produced with the immunoSEQ multiplex PCR assay. The immuneACCESS repertoire file appears here via TCRdb, limited to in-frame rearrangements. These files lack a portion of the clones; in checked studies, under half of the deficit traces to unresolved V genes, and the cause of the others is not known. This sample is represented by around 170,000 clones; 88% of them were singletons. The ten biggest clones cover about 5.3% of the sample. The specimen sequenced was blood. The source is a woman in her twenties or thirties in good health.

This clone appeared once. This chain links TRBV5-1 with TRBJ2-1; 11 bases are a match to TRBD1. CDR3 size: 15 residues. J gave up 3 bases and V 7 bases, and 6 bases lay outside the gene matches. Germline V gene data show CDR1 as SGHRS and CDR2 as YFSETQ. DNA of the CDR3: TGCGCCAGCGGGGTGGGGACAGGGGGCTACAATGAGCAGTTCTTC. It yields the protein CASGVGTGGYNEQFF.

This clone was picked up one time. The J gene is TRBJ1-1, the V gene TRBV5-1; 10 positions agree with TRBD1. The CDR3 runs 18 residues. The V segment lost 4 bases and the J segment 5 bases; nucleotides outside the gene matches: 17. The germline gives CDR1 SGHRS, CDR2 YFSETQ. The CDR3 loop is CASSQIIRDRGRGTEAFF. CDR3 nucleotides: TGCGCCAGCAGCCAGATAATCCGGGACAGGGGTCGAGGAACTGAAGCTTTCTTT.

The chain has TRBV3-1 (or the pseudogene TRBV3-2) and TRBJ2-5, with 11 bases lining up with TRBD2. CDR1 and CDR2 (germline): LGHDT, YNNKEL (reference sequence). The CDR3 is 17 residues long. With V trimmed by 4 bases and J by 2 bases, 9 bases remained unmatched. CDR3 amino acids: CASSPSLAGAWQETQYF. DNA for the CDR3: TGTGCCAGCAGCCCGTCACTAGCGGGGGCTTGGCAAGAGACCCAGTACTTC.

This chain joins TRBV3-1 (or the pseudogene TRBV3-2) and TRBJ2-7; no reliable D call. Germline lookup yields CDR1 LGHDT and CDR2 YNNKEL (reference sequence). There are 13 residues in the CDR3. V was clipped by 3 bases and J by 0 bases, with 6 bases between them. CDR3 in amino acids: CASSQGYSYEQYV. CDR3 coding DNA: TGTGCCAGCAGCCAGGGGTACTCCTACGAGCAGTACGTC.

This chain uses TRBV7-8 with TRBJ2-5; tentatively, D is TRBD2 (5 bases). Germline CDR1 reads SGHVS; CDR2 reads FQNEAQ. The CDR3 extends over 14 amino acids. The germline V and J ends were trimmed by 5 bases and 2 bases, with 12 bases remaining between them. The CDR3 DNA sequence: TGTGCCAGCAGCCCGAGACGGACTCAAGAGACCCAGTACTTC. It yields the protein CASSPRRTQETQYF. Supplemented by reference TRBV7-8 and TRBJ2-5, the full variable domain reads GAGVSQSPRYKVAKRGQDVALRCDPISGHVSLFWYQQALGQGPEFLTYFQNEAQLDKSGLPSDRFFAERPEGSVSTLKIQRTQQEDSAVYLCASSPRRTQETQYFGPGTRLLVL.

The V gene is TRBV11-2, the J gene TRBJ2-1; 11 nucleotides line up with TRBD2. The CDR3 is 18 amino acids. V lost 2 bases to trimming and J lost 8 bases; unmatched junction nucleotides: 14. Germline values: CDR1 SGHAT, CDR2 FQNNGV. The CDR3 here is CASSLLGLLAGEVDEQFF. The CDR3 bases are TGTGCCAGCAGCTTACTGGGACTACTAGCGGGAGAGGTCGATGAGCAGTTCTTC.

V gene TRBV5-1 combines with J gene TRBJ2-3; D ambiguous. V was clipped by 0 bases and J by 2 bases, with 10 bases between them. This CDR3 spans 15 amino acids. The germline V gene has CDR1 SGHRS and CDR2 YFSETQ. DNA of the CDR3: TGCGCCAGCAGCTTGGAAGGCAGAGCCACAGATACGCAGTATTTT. Protein: CASSLEGRATDTQYF.

The V call is TRBV7-2, the J call TRBJ1-3; 10 nucleotides agree with TRBD1. The J segment lost 2 bases and the V segment lost 5 bases, leaving 9 bases of the junction unmatched. Germline V gene lookup returns CDR1 SGHTA and CDR2 FQGNSA. There are 17 residues in the CDR3. The CDR3 DNA sequence: TGTGCCAGCAGCCCCTTGCCGGGACAGGGGACTGGAAACACCATATATTTT. Its translation is CASSPLPGQGTGNTIYF. Full variable domain (rest looked up from reference TRBV7-2 and TRBJ1-3): GAGVSQSPSNKVTEKGKDVELRCDPISGHTALYWYRQSLGQGLEFLIYFQGNSAPDKSGLPSDRFSAERTGGSVSTLTIQRTQQEDSAVYLCASSPLPGQGTGNTIYFGEGSWLTVV.

The chain uses TRBV5-1 and TRBJ2-1; D might be TRBD1 (6 bases). The CDR3 is made up of 15 amino acids. Germline CDR1 and CDR2: SGHRS and YFSETQ. With 3 bases removed from V and 5 bases from J, the gap between germline ends came to 15 bases. CDR3 bases: TGCGCCAGCAGCTGGGGACACTCCAATCACAATGAGCAGTTCTTC. It encodes CASSWGHSNHNEQFF.

The chain is built from TRBV28 and TRBJ2-7; the D is unclear. CDR3 length: 13 residues. Germline values: CDR1 MDHEN, CDR2 SYDVKM. Trimming removed 6 bases at V and 2 bases at J, with 11 bases between. CDR3 residues: CASSLGRAYEQYF. For the CDR3, the DNA is TGTGCCAGCAGCCTCGGACGGGCCTACGAGCAGTACTTC.

The rearrangement uses TRBV23-1 and TRBJ1-5; perhaps TRBD1 as D (6 bases). TRBV23-1 is treated as an ORF (open reading frame) with a function not yet certain. The ends were cut back, 8 bases at V and 4 bases at J, with 18 bases in the middle. The CDR3 is 15 residues long. The CDR3 spells CASGRPQGINQPQHF. The DNA of the CDR3 is TGCGCCAGCGGCCGGCCACAGGGTATTAATCAGCCCCAGCATTTT.

The chain links TRBV6-4 to TRBJ1-1; unclear D gene. V shed 2 bases and J shed 3 bases, with 4 bases lying between them. Germline CDR1 and CDR2: MRHNA and SNTAGT. CDR3 length equals 12 residues. CDR3 loop: CASSDRDTEAFF. Written as DNA, the CDR3 is TGTGCCAGCAGTGACAGGGACACTGAAGCTTTCTTT.

The chain employs TRBV28 and TRBJ1-2; 9 bases are a match to TRBD1. Germline assignment: CDR1 MDHEN and CDR2 SYDVKM. V lost 6 bases and J lost 2; bases outside the gene matches: 4. The CDR3 covers 14 residues. The CDR3 DNA reads as TGTGCCAGCAGAGGGACAGGGTACAACTATGGCTACACCTTC. Protein: CASRGTGYNYGYTF.

The rearrangement uses TRBV4-1 and TRBJ2-1; D uncertain. From germline, CDR1 is MGHRA and CDR2 YSYEKL. This CDR3 spans 13 amino acids. The germline V and J ends were trimmed by 1 base and 3 bases, with 4 bases remaining between them. The CDR3 DNA follows: TGCGCCAGCAGCCAAGGGGGCTACAATGAGCAGTTCTTC. As protein: CASSQGGYNEQFF.

This chain uses TRBV4-2 with TRBJ1-4; D gene unclear. The CDR3 covers 17 residues. Germline loops: CDR1 LGHNA, CDR2 YNFKEQ. Deletions cut 1 base from V and 5 bases from J, with 17 bases between. As DNA, the CDR3 is TGTGCCAGCAGCCAAGGTTATCTCTCTGAGAAAAATGAAAAACTGTTTTTT. This translates into CASSQGYLSEKNEKLFF.

The chain recombines TRBV15 with TRBJ1-3; D not certain. Germline values: CDR1 LNHNV, CDR2 YYDKDF (reference sequence). V was cut by 7 bases and J by 2 bases, with 9 bases left in between. The CDR3 covers 13 residues. The CDR3 region has the DNA TGTGCCACCACCTGGGGTGCTGGAAACACCATATATTTT. It codes for CATTWGAGNTIYF.

This chain uses TRBV4-1 with TRBJ1-6, with 10 bases aligning to TRBD1. The J segment lost 10 bases and the V segment lost 3 bases, leaving 6 bases of the junction unmatched. This CDR3 contains 15 residues. Per the germline V gene, CDR1 is MGHRA and CDR2 is YSYEKL. CDR3 DNA: TGCGCCAGCAGCCACGGGACAGGGGAGGGATCACCCCTCCACTTT. Protein product: CASSHGTGEGSPLHF.

A note on this clone: The sample carries other DNA sequences with the same CDR3. The chain recombines TRBV5-4 with TRBJ2-3; D remains unclear. The V end lost 2 bases, the J end lost 0 bases, and 1 base lay between the germline ends. Germline CDR1 reads SGHNT; CDR2 reads YYREEE (reference sequence). The CDR3 is 12 amino acids. The CDR3 DNA reads as TGTGCCAGCAGCTTAAGCACAGATACGCAGTATTTT. As protein: CASSLSTDTQYF. The full variable domain, with the rest looked up from reference TRBV5-4 and TRBJ2-3, is ETGVTQSPTHLIKTRGQQVTLRCSSQSGHNTVSWYQQALGQGPQFIFQYYREEENGRGNFPPRFSGLQFPNYSSELNVNALELDDSALYLCASSLSTDTQYFGPGTRLTVL.

This chain connects TRBV7-2 to TRBJ2-6; D is uncertain. This CDR3 region has 13 residues. Trimming removed 2 bases at V and 3 bases at J, with 2 bases between. Germline-derived CDR1 and CDR2 are SGHTA and FQGNSA. CDR3 in amino acids: CASSLLGANVLTF. Written as DNA, the CDR3 is TGTGCCAGCAGCTTACTTGGGGCCAACGTCCTGACTTTC. Supplemented by reference TRBV7-2 and TRBJ2-6, the full variable domain reads GAGVSQSPSNKVTEKGKDVELRCDPISGHTALYWYRQSLGQGLEFLIYFQGNSAPDKSGLPSDRFSAERTGGSVSTLTIQRTQQEDSAVYLCASSLLGANVLTFGAGSRLTVL.

This clone turned up a few times. The chain links TRBV19 to TRBJ1-1, with TRBD1 matching 7 bases. The CDR3 totals 17 residues. The ends lost 4 bases at V and 6 bases at J; junction bases unmatched: 17. Germline CDR1 and CDR2: LNHDA and SQIVND (reference sequence). CDR3 in DNA: TGTGCCAGTAGTACGGAAAACAGGGGCGAGAACATCGCTGAAGCTTTCTTT. Amino acids: CASSTENRGENIAEAFF.

The rearrangement links TRBV28 to TRBJ1-2, with D unclear. CDR3 length equals 12 residues. Trimming pared 10 bases from V and 2 bases from J, leaving 11 bases between. Germline V lookup: CDR1 MDHEN, CDR2 SYDVKM. CDR3 DNA sequence: TGTGCCACCTCCCCCGAGAACTATGGCTACACCTTC. The encoded protein is CATSPENYGYTF.

This sequence joins TRBV4-1 and TRBJ2-7; D not certain. Germline-derived CDR1 and CDR2 are MGHRA and YSYEKL. V lost 4 bases and J lost 0, with 7 bases in between. The CDR3 extends over 13 amino acids. The CDR3 is CASSPRLSYEQYF. CDR3 in DNA: TGCGCCAGCAGCCCCCGGCTCTCCTACGAGCAGTACTTC.

The genes are TRBV5-6 and TRBJ2-7, with D unclear. The CDR3 loop spans 14 amino acids. The germline gives CDR1 SGHDT, CDR2 YYEEEE. V lost 2 bases to trimming and J lost 3 bases, with 12 bases between them. This CDR3 is CASSFRTTDYEQYF. The CDR3 region has the DNA TGTGCCAGCAGCTTTAGAACTACCGACTACGAGCAGTACTTC.

This chain joins TRBV18 and TRBJ1-2, with D unresolved. The CDR3 loop spans 13 amino acids. Germline lookup yields CDR1 KGHSH and CDR2 LQKENI. Trimming pared 4 bases from V and 5 bases from J, leaving 11 bases between. The DNA of the CDR3 is TGTGCCAGCTCACTATTTGGAGGTTATGGCTACACCTTC. Protein product: CASSLFGGYGYTF.

The genes are TRBV3-1 (or the pseudogene TRBV3-2) and TRBJ2-3, with 8 bases aligning to TRBD1. This CDR3 is built from 12 residues. Germline V gene lookup returns CDR1 LGHDT and CDR2 YNNKEL (reference sequence). The junction had 2 bases not matched to a gene; V was cut back by 6 bases and J by 6 bases. CDR3 protein: CASRQGDDTQYF. In nucleotides, the CDR3 is TGTGCCAGCAGACAGGGGGATGATACGCAGTATTTT.

The chain carries TRBV3-1 (or the pseudogene TRBV3-2) and TRBJ1-2; TRBD1 might be the D (5 bases). Germline V lookup: CDR1 LGHDT, CDR2 YNNKEL (reference sequence). The CDR3 is made up of 14 amino acids. Trimming took off 6 bases at V and 3 bases at J, with 14 bases between the two ends. CDR3 amino acids: CASREHGTDYGYTF. The CDR3 bases are TGTGCCAGCAGAGAACACGGGACGGACTATGGCTACACCTTC.

This chain uses TRBV19 with TRBJ2-2, with TRBD1 matching over 9 bases. V trimming: 5 bases; J trimming: 5 bases; junction bases outside the gene matches: 6. Germline values: CDR1 LNHDA, CDR2 SQIVND (reference sequence). The CDR3 spans 15 residues. As DNA, the CDR3 is TGTGCCAGTAGTCTCAGGACAGGGGTTACCGGGGAGCTGTTTTTT. Its protein is CASSLRTGVTGELFF.

This rearrangement joins TRBV24-1 to TRBJ2-7; TRBD2 agrees at 7 bases. The CDR3 runs to 17 residues. Trimming removed 8 bases from V and 5 bases from J; junction bases left unmatched: 20. The germline gives CDR1 KGHDR, CDR2 SFDVKD. The CDR3 DNA sequence: TGTGCCACCAAGTTTCAGGCAGGACGGGAGGAATTTCACGAGCAGTACTTC. It codes for CATKFQAGREEFHEQYF.

A note on this clone: At one of its ends the junction is not consistent with the germline gene, which may arise from a read error. The V gene is TRBV11-2, the J gene TRBJ1-1; no clear D. The CDR3 consists of 13 residues. CDR1 SGHAT and CDR2 FQNNGV come from the germline V gene. For the CDR3, the DNA is TGTGCCAGCAGCGTAGAGGGGAACACTGAAGCTTTCTTT. It specifies CASSVEGNTEAFF.